The 18 T cell receptor beta chains below were found in one sample sequenced in a study of cytotoxic CD8 clonotypes in ibrutinib-treated CLL. Repertoires were generated with immunoSEQ multiplex PCR, while TCRdb's copy carries only in-frame clones and drops some. In the table there are around 20,000 clones, around 85% of which are singletons. Sequenced material: PBMCs, taken before ibrutinib treatment. These receptors were obtained from a human donor with chronic lymphocytic leukemia.

This chain uses TRBV7-2 with TRBJ2-7, with D unclear. The V end lost 1 base, the J end lost 1 base, and 2 bases lay between the germline ends. The V gene's germline CDR1 is SGHTA and CDR2 FQGNSA. This CDR3 comprises 12 residues. The CDR3 DNA is TGTGCCAGCAGCTTAGGTTCCTACGAGCAGTACTTC. Its translation: CASSLGSYEQYF.

The chain combines TRBV27 with TRBJ1-2; D remains ambiguous. This CDR3 has 13 amino acids. CDR1 and CDR2 from the germline V gene are MNHEY and SMNVEV (reference sequence). Trimming removed 4 bases from V and 8 bases from J, with 14 bases in between. As DNA, the CDR3 is TGTGCCAGCAGTTACACCCGGGGTTACGGCTACACCTTC. The encoded protein is CASSYTRGYGYTF.

The J gene is TRBJ2-3, the V gene TRBV27, with a weak D call TRBD2 (6 bases). CDR1 MNHEY and CDR2 SMNVEV come from the germline V gene (reference sequence). V shed 2 bases and J shed 6 bases, with 27 bases lying between them. CDR3 length equals 19 residues. CDR3 coding DNA: TGTGCCAGCAGTTTAACGGTTTGGGTGGGACTTCCCAATAGGGATACGCAGTATTTT. Protein product: CASSLTVWVGLPNRDTQYF.

The rearrangement links TRBV9 to TRBJ2-5; 9 bases line up with TRBD2. This CDR3 is 17 amino acids long. V lost 4 bases and J lost 4; bases outside the gene matches: 14. In germline, CDR1 is SGDLS, CDR2 YYNGEE. CDR3 residues: CASSPRLGRGGSETQYF. DNA of the CDR3: TGTGCCAGCAGCCCCAGACTTGGGCGGGGGGGCTCAGAGACCCAGTACTTC.

This chain uses TRBV5-1 with TRBJ2-3; 15 bases fit TRBD2. CDR3 length equals 18 residues. Germline V gene data show CDR1 as SGHRS and CDR2 as YFSETQ. V gave up 3 bases and J gave up 3 bases; unmatched junction bases: 8. This CDR3 reads CASSSGLAGGPLTDTQYF. The CDR3 DNA follows: TGCGCCAGCAGCTCAGGACTAGCGGGGGGGCCGTTAACAGATACGCAGTATTTT.

The rearrangement joins TRBV9 to TRBJ2-7; 9 nucleotides line up with TRBD2. Germline V gives CDR1 SGDLS, CDR2 YYNGEE. This CDR3 has 15 amino acids. The ends lost 0 bases at V and 6 bases at J; junction bases unmatched: 7. CDR3 in DNA: TGTGCCAGCAGCGTAGGGGTCCTAGCGGGGAGCGAGCAGTACTTC. Amino acid sequence: CASSVGVLAGSEQYF.

V gene TRBV12-5 combines with J gene TRBJ2-1, with D perhaps assigned TRBD1 or TRBD2 (5 bases each). Germline V gene sequence: CDR1 LGHNT, CDR2 FRNRAP. This CDR3 contains 13 residues. Trimming removed 7 bases from V and 5 bases from J, with 12 bases in between. CDR3 in amino acids: CASDLWGNNEQFF. CDR3 nucleotides: TGTGCTAGTGACTTGTGGGGGAACAATGAGCAGTTCTTC.

This rearrangement joins TRBV4-2 to TRBJ1-4; 7 nucleotides line up with TRBD1. Germline V gene sequence: CDR1 LGHNA, CDR2 YNFKEQ. CDR3 length equals 15 residues. With V trimmed by 0 bases and J by 8 bases, 6 bases remained unmatched. Here the CDR3 DNA reads TGTGCCAGCAGCCAAGATAGCGAGGGGGCAGAAAAACTGTTTTTT. Protein: CASSQDSEGAEKLFF.

The genes are TRBV19 and TRBJ1-5; D remains ambiguous. Trimming left V 5 bases short and J 3 bases short, with 8 bases between. Germline assignment: CDR1 LNHDA and CDR2 SQIVND (reference sequence). The CDR3 spans 13 residues. Here the CDR3 DNA reads TGTGCCAGTAGTTCGGGCCTCAATCAGCCCCAGCATTTT. Translating gives CASSSGLNQPQHF.

V gene TRBV19 combines with J gene TRBJ1-6; no firm D call. This CDR3 region has 18 residues. Germline V lookup: CDR1 LNHDA, CDR2 SQIVND (reference sequence). V was shortened by 0 bases and J by 9 bases, with 21 bases between the two germline ends. CDR3 residues: CASSIDVTGLNKGSPLHF. The CDR3, as DNA: TGTGCCAGTAGTATAGATGTAACCGGACTCAACAAGGGTTCACCCCTCCACTTT. The whole variable domain, remainder taken from reference TRBV19 and TRBJ1-6, is DGGITQSPKYLFRKEGQNVTLSCEQNLNHDAMYWYRQDPGQGLRLIYYSQIVNDFQKGDIAEGYSVSREKKESFPLTVTSAQKNPTAFYLCASSIDVTGLNKGSPLHFGNGTRLTVT.

This clone has just a few counts. The chain links TRBV6-4 to TRBJ2-1; 11 bases match TRBD2. J lost 3 bases, V lost 3 bases, and 1 base had no gene match. This CDR3 has 15 residues. The germline CDR1 and CDR2 sequences are MRHNA and SNTAGT. Here the CDR3 DNA reads TGTGCCAGCAGTGAACTAGCGGGGGACTACAATGAGCAGTTCTTC. It yields the protein CASSELAGDYNEQFF.

The chain has TRBV2 and TRBJ2-2; 12 bases agree with TRBD1. This CDR3 is 16 amino acids long. Trimming at V came to 9 bases and at J to 6 bases, leaving 11 bases not matched to a gene. Looked up from germline, CDR1 is SNHLY and CDR2 is FYNNEI. As DNA, the CDR3 is TGTGCCAGTAAGGCCGTCGGGACAGGGGGCTCCGGGGAGCTGTTTTTT. Translated: CASKAVGTGGSGELFF.

The chain couples TRBV4-3 to TRBJ2-7; tentatively, D is TRBD2 (6 bases). This CDR3 has 15 residues. Looked up from germline, CDR1 is LGHNA and CDR2 is YSLEER. V was cut by 5 bases and J by 4 bases, with 18 bases left in between. This CDR3 is CASSTRLGLGYEQYF. DNA of the CDR3: TGCGCCAGCAGCACCCGACTAGGCTTAGGTTACGAGCAGTACTTC.

The chain carries TRBV7-2 and TRBJ2-5; 8 nucleotides line up with TRBD1. The germline V gene has CDR1 SGHTA and CDR2 FQGNSA. The V segment lost 5 bases and the J segment 4 bases; nucleotides outside the gene matches: 12. The length of the CDR3 is 16 residues. CDR3 coding DNA: TGTGCCAGCAGCCATCACAGGGGGACGGAGCGAGAGACCCAGTACTTC. Translated, it gives CASSHHRGTERETQYF.

This clone has just one count. The chain joins TRBV5-6 to TRBJ2-2; D possibly corresponds to TRBD1 (6 bases). This CDR3 spans 16 amino acids. Trimming cost V 0 bases and J 3 bases, with 12 bases left between them. Looked up from germline, CDR1 is SGHDT and CDR2 is YYEEEE. CDR3 DNA: TGTGCCAGCAGCTTGGTACAGGGTAGGGACACCGGGGAGCTGTTTTTT. It encodes CASSLVQGRDTGELFF.

The V and J genes are TRBV5-4 and TRBJ2-3; a possible D gene is TRBD1 (6 bases). Trimming stripped 6 bases from V and 1 base from J, with 15 bases between. CDR1 SGHNT and CDR2 YYREEE come from the germline V gene (reference sequence). The CDR3 has 15 residues. As DNA, the CDR3 is TGTGCCAGCATCAAACAGGGAGTGGGCACAGATACGCAGTATTTT. This encodes CASIKQGVGTDTQYF. The full variable domain, its missing parts supplied by reference TRBV5-4 and TRBJ2-3, is ETGVTQSPTHLIKTRGQQVTLRCSSQSGHNTVSWYQQALGQGPQFIFQYYREEENGRGNFPPRFSGLQFPNYSSELNVNALELDDSALYLCASIKQGVGTDTQYFGPGTRLTVL.

The rearrangement joins TRBV7-9 to TRBJ2-3; D unclear. V was cut by 2 bases and J by 2 bases, with 11 bases left in between. The germline gives CDR1 SEHNR, CDR2 FQNEAQ (reference sequence). The CDR3 sequence is 15 residues long. The CDR3 here is CASSLSLPSTDTQYF. In nucleotides, the CDR3 is TGTGCCAGCAGCTTATCCCTCCCCTCCACAGATACGCAGTATTTT. The full variable domain, in which reference TRBV7-9 and TRBJ2-3 provide the parts outside the CDR3, is DTGVSQNPRHKITKRGQNVTFRCDPISEHNRLYWYRQTLGQGPEFLTYFQNEAQLEKSRLLSDRFSAERPKGSFSTLEIQRTEQGDSAMYLCASSLSLPSTDTQYFGPGTRLTVL.

The rearrangement links TRBV18 to TRBJ1-1; the match to TRBD1 covers 8 bases. J was trimmed by 4 bases and V by 2 bases; bases with no gene match: 6. Germline V CDR1 and CDR2: KGHSH, LQKENI. The CDR3 is 15 amino acids. CDR3 in amino acids: CASSPSTGDRTEAFF. DNA of the CDR3: TGTGCCAGCTCACCATCGACAGGGGATCGCACTGAAGCTTTCTTT.